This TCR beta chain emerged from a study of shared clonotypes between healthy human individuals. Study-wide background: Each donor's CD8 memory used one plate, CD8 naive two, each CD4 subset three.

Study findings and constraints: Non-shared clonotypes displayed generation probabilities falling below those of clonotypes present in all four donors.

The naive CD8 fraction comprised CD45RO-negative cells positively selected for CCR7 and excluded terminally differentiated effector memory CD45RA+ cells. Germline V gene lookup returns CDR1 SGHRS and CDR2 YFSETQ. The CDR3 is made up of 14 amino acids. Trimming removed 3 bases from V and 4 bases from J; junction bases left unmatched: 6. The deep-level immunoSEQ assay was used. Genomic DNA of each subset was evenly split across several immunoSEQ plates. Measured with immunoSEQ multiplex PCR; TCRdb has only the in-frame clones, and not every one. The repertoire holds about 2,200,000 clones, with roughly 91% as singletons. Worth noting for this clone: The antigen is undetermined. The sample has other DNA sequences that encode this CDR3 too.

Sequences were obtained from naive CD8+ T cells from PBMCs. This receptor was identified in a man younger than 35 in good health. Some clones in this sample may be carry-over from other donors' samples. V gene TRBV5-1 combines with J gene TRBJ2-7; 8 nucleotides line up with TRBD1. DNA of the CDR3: TGCGCCAGCAGCTGGGGGACAGGTTCTTACGAGCAGTACTTC. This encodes CASSWGTGSYEQYF.